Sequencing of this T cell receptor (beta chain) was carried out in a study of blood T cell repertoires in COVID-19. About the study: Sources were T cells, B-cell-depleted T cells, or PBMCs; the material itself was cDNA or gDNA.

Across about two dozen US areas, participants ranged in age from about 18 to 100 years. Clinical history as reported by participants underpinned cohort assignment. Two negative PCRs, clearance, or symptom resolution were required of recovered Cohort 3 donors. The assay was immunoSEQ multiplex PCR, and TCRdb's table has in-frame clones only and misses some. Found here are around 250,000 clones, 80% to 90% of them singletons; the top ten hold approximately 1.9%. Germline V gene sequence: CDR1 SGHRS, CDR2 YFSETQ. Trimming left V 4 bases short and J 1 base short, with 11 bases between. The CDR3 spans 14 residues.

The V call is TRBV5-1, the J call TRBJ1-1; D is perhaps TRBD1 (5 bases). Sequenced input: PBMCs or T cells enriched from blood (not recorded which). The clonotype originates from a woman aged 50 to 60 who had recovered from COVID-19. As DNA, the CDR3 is TGCGCCAGCAGCCCAGGGTCTTCGAACACTGAAGCTTTCTTT. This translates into CASSPGSSNTEAFF.